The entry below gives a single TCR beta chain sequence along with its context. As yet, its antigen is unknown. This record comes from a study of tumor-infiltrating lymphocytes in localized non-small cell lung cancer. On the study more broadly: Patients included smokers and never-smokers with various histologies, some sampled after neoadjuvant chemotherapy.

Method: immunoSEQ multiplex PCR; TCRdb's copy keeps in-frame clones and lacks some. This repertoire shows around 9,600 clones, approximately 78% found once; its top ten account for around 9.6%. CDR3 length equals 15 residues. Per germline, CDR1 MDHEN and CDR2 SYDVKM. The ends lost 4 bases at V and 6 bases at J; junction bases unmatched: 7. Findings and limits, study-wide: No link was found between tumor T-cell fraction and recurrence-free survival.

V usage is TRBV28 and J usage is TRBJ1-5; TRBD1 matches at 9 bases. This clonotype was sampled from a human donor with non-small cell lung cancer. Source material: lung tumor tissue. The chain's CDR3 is CASSSTGGRGQPQHF. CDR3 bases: TGTGCCAGCAGTTCAACAGGGGGCAGGGGTCAGCCCCAGCATTTT.